This TCR beta chain was observed in a study of T cells in Graves' hyperthyroidism and ophthalmopathy. CDR1 is SQVTM and CDR2 is ANQGSEA in the germline V gene. CDR3 length: 13 amino acids. Losses at the gene ends were 8 bases for V and 5 bases for J; bases not matched to a gene: 10. RNA transcripts served as the template for amplifying TCR beta CDR3 regions. Initially, a first-round RT-PCR of the TCR CDR3 employed the HTBI primer set. From the multiplex PCR reads, TCRdb called clonotypes with MiXCR, one entry per CDR3 protein. Counted here are hundreds of thousands of distinct CDR3 sequences, around 39% occurring once; the ten biggest clones make up around 9.3%.

V and J are TRBV29-1 and TRBJ1-1; 8 bases match TRBD1. This TCR came from a man aged 18 to 29 with Graves' hyperthyroidism. The specimen was blood. CDR3 protein: CSSRTGTGTEAFF. DNA of the CDR3: TGCAGCAGCAGGACCGGGACAGGAACTGAAGCTTTCTTT.